The next 21 T cell receptor beta chains were all read from a single sample in a study of cytomegalovirus exposure and HLA in healthy donors. PCR used 60 Vbeta primers and 13 Jbeta primers. TCRdb's copy holds only in-frame clones and misses some; the assay was immunoSEQ multiplex PCR. This sample carries under 55,000 clones, about three quarters of them seen once, and the ten largest clones take 3%. Sequenced input: PBMCs. The source is a man younger than 30 in good health and CMV-seronegative.

J is TRBJ2-1 and V is TRBV9; 12 nucleotides line up with TRBD2. The CDR3 length is 15 residues. Germline trimming cut 0 bases from V and 9 bases from J; bases unmatched to any gene: 4. CDR1 and CDR2 from the germline V gene are SGDLS and YYNGEE. The CDR3 bases are TGTGCCAGCAGCGTAGGTGCTAGCGGGAGGGTTGAGCAGTTCTTC. Protein sequence: CASSVGASGRVEQFF.

This rearrangement joins TRBV6-6 to TRBJ1-1, with 8 bases lining up with TRBD1. J gave up 8 bases and V 4 bases, and 9 bases lay outside the gene matches. The CDR3 covers 14 residues. Germline V gene lookup returns CDR1 MNHNY and CDR2 SVGAGI (reference sequence). CDR3 protein: CASSFAGTGDEAFF. CDR3 nucleotide sequence: TGTGCCAGCAGTTTCGCCGGGACAGGCGACGAAGCTTTCTTT.

J is TRBJ1-4 and V is TRBV6-1, with 9 bases fitting TRBD1. The germline V gene has CDR1 MNHNS and CDR2 SASEGT. The CDR3 loop spans 14 amino acids. V was pared by 6 bases and J by 3 bases, with 2 bases of the junction left unmatched. This CDR3 is CASRDRGANEKLFF. The CDR3 DNA reads as TGTGCCAGCAGGGACAGGGGTGCTAATGAAAAACTGTTTTTT.

The V call is TRBV5-1, the J call TRBJ2-7; no definite D call. The CDR3 has 15 residues. From germline, CDR1 is SGHRS and CDR2 YFSETQ. V lost 4 bases, J lost 2 bases, and 16 bases lay in between. CDR3 loop: CASSPDIPFAYEQYF. CDR3 sequence (DNA): TGCGCCAGCAGCCCCGACATCCCTTTTGCCTACGAGCAGTACTTC.

The rearrangement links TRBV9 to TRBJ1-2; TRBD1 matches at 9 bases. V lost 2 bases, J lost 0 bases, and 5 bases stayed unmatched. Germline CDR1 SGDLS, CDR2 YYNGEE. CDR3 size: 16 residues. The CDR3 nucleotides are TGTGCCAGCAGCGTTGGACAGGGGCCAGCTAACTATGGCTACACCTTC. Translating it yields CASSVGQGPANYGYTF.

The chain couples TRBV10-3 to TRBJ1-2; no definite D call. The CDR3 loop spans 13 amino acids. The ends were cut back, 8 bases at V and 1 base at J, with 11 bases in the middle. Per germline, CDR1 ENHRY and CDR2 SYGVKD. The CDR3 sequence: CAIGSGGNYGYTF. Written as DNA, the CDR3 is TGTGCCATCGGGAGCGGTGGTAACTATGGCTACACCTTC.

V usage is TRBV7-6 and J usage is TRBJ2-5; D gene uncertain. Trimming removed 5 bases at V and 1 base at J, with 11 bases between. There are 14 residues in the CDR3. CDR1 is SGHVS and CDR2 is FNYEAQ in the germline V gene. The CDR3 reads CASSPNGGQETQYF. The DNA for the CDR3 is TGTGCCAGCAGCCCAAATGGCGGCCAAGAGACCCAGTACTTC.

In its sample, this clone was seen a few times. This rearrangement joins TRBV11-3 to TRBJ1-1; TRBD1 agrees at 7 bases. The CDR3 loop spans 18 amino acids. CDR1 and CDR2 from the germline V gene are SGHNT and YENEEA. Trimming cost V 1 base and J 4 bases; bases outside gene matches: 15. CDR3: CASSLGNRDSCTITEAFF. CDR3 nucleotide sequence: TGTGCCAGCAGCTTAGGGAACCGGGACAGCTGTACAATCACTGAAGCTTTCTTT.

A single count supports this clone. The chain joins TRBV7-2 to TRBJ1-4; D unresolved. Trimming took off 1 base at V and 7 bases at J, with 10 bases between the two ends. There are 14 residues in the CDR3. Germline V gives CDR1 SGHTA, CDR2 FQGNSA. The CDR3 sequence is CASSLGGLGEKLFF. Here the CDR3 DNA reads TGTGCCAGCAGCTTAGGAGGGCTGGGTGAAAAACTGTTTTTT.

The chain employs TRBV6-5 and TRBJ2-7, with D perhaps matching TRBD2 (6 bases). Trimming removed 6 bases from V and 0 bases from J, with 9 bases in between. CDR1 MNHEY and CDR2 SVGAGI come from the germline V gene. The CDR3 covers 13 residues. Here the CDR3 DNA reads TGTGCCAGCAGGGGTAGCGGCTCCTACGAGCAGTACTTC. It yields the protein CASRGSGSYEQYF.

This chain uses TRBV15 with TRBJ1-1; unclear D gene. The ends were cut back, 1 base at V and 2 bases at J, with 14 bases in the middle. CDR3 length: 16 amino acids. Germline values: CDR1 LNHNV, CDR2 YYDKDF (reference sequence). The CDR3 DNA follows: TGTGCCACCAGCAGAGCGTCCGGGGTTGGTAACACTGAAGCTTTCTTT. Its translation is CATSRASGVGNTEAFF.

The chain uses TRBV10-3 and TRBJ2-7; 7 positions match TRBD1. The CDR3 loop spans 13 amino acids. CDR1 ENHRY and CDR2 SYGVKD come from the germline V gene. V was clipped by 3 bases and J by 11 bases; unmatched bases: 10. CDR3 protein: CAISDSELGTEYF. The CDR3 coding sequence is TGTGCCATCAGTGACTCCGAGCTCGGGACAGAGTACTTC.

This clone was detected once. This chain links TRBV7-6 with TRBJ2-1; 12 nucleotides line up with TRBD1. The CDR3 covers 15 residues. The germline V gene encodes CDR1 SGHVS and CDR2 FNYEAQ. V lost 4 bases, J lost 7 bases, and 5 bases stayed unmatched. This CDR3 is CASSSGQGARNEQFF. The CDR3 DNA sequence: TGTGCCAGCAGCTCGGGACAGGGGGCGAGGAATGAGCAGTTCTTC.

CDR3 sequence: CSVEDRNVAGTIGELFF. The CDR3 bases are TGCAGCGTTGAAGATCGAAATGTAGCGGGGACGATCGGGGAGCTGTTTTTT. The rearrangement uses TRBV29-1 and TRBJ2-2, with 8 bases lining up with TRBD2. Germline-derived CDR1 and CDR2 are SQVTM and ANQGSEA. This CDR3 is 17 amino acids long. Unmatched junction bases numbered 13, after V lost 0 bases and J lost 7 bases.

The chain links TRBV10-2 to TRBJ2-5, with 15 bases aligning to TRBD2. V lost 6 bases to trimming and J lost 2 bases; unmatched junction nucleotides: 13. The CDR3 contains 19 residues. The V gene's germline CDR1 is WSHSY and CDR2 SAAADI. The CDR3 loop is CASRESGGLAGGRQETQYF. Written as DNA, the CDR3 is TGCGCCAGCAGGGAATCTGGGGGACTAGCGGGAGGAAGGCAAGAGACCCAGTACTTC.

This clone was detected a few times. The V gene is TRBV7-9, the J gene TRBJ2-1, with 9 bases matching TRBD2. Germline V gives CDR1 SEHNR, CDR2 FQNEAQ (reference sequence). This CDR3 comprises 16 residues. Unmatched junction bases numbered 12, after V lost 4 bases and J lost 8 bases. The CDR3 coding sequence is TGTGCCAGCAGCTCCTCCTGGGGCGGGAGGGCCGATGAGCAGTTCTTC. Protein sequence: CASSSSWGGRADEQFF.

Of note for this clone: Mismatch with germline at one junction end may stem from a read error. The chain uses TRBV20-1 and TRBJ1-2; the match to TRBD1 covers 7 bases. CDR3 length: 8 residues. Germline CDR1 is DFQATT and CDR2 is SNEGSKA (reference sequence). The CDR3 nucleotides read TGCAGTGACAGGGACAGTCACTTC. As protein: CSDRDSHF.

The chain uses TRBV4-1 and TRBJ1-5, with D possibly matching TRBD1 (5 bases). Germline values: CDR1 MGHRA, CDR2 YSYEKL. The CDR3 totals 17 residues. Trimming pared 1 base from V and 4 bases from J, leaving 17 bases between. The CDR3 nucleotides read TGCGCCAGCAGCCAAGTGGGGTCAGGGCTTGGGAATCAGCCCCAGCATTTT. It yields the protein CASSQVGSGLGNQPQHF.

This clone is a singleton in its sample. The chain uses TRBV2 and TRBJ1-2, with TRBD1 identical over 7 bases. Trimming removed 6 bases from V and 6 bases from J; junction bases left unmatched: 7. The CDR3 has 13 amino acids. From germline, CDR1 is SNHLY and CDR2 FYNNEI. The CDR3 is CASSQGQLDGYTF. DNA of the CDR3: TGTGCCAGCAGCCAGGGACAGCTGGATGGCTACACCTTC.

This clone is a singleton in its sample. V gene TRBV2 combines with J gene TRBJ2-3; TRBD2 matches 8 bases. The germline gives CDR1 SNHLY, CDR2 FYNNEI. The CDR3 is 11 residues long. V lost 6 bases to trimming and J lost 14 bases; unmatched junction nucleotides: 7. For the CDR3, the DNA is TGTGCCAGCAGCCCGGGACTAGAGGTGTATTTT. This encodes CASSPGLEVYF.

The chain combines TRBV30 with TRBJ1-3; no reliable D call. The CDR3 extends over 13 amino acids. Trimming shortened V by 1 base and J by 2 bases, and 6 bases separated the two germline ends. Germline assignment: CDR1 GTSNPN and CDR2 SVGIG (reference sequence). The CDR3 DNA reads as TGTGCCTGGAGTGGAATAGCTGGAAACACCATATATTTT. Translated: CAWSGIAGNTIYF.